The next 21 T cell receptor beta chains were all read from a single sample in a study of OX40 agonist ivuxolimab in advanced cancers. Receptor libraries were prepared by the immunoSEQ multiplex PCR assay. TCRdb carries this immuneACCESS record with in-frame sequences only. Its versions omit some clonotypes, under half of them owing to an unresolved V gene in the studies checked, with the rest unexplained. The sample records some 5,100 clones, about 70% of which are singletons. Together, the top ten hold 55% to 75% of the sample. Sequencing used CD4+ or CD8+ T cells sorted from blood, obtained in a trial of the OX40 agonist ivuxolimab. Receptors originate from an adult with an advanced solid tumor such as melanoma, head and neck, liver or kidney cancer.

The V and J genes are TRBV6-6 and TRBJ2-1; 9 bases align to TRBD2. Trimming cost V 4 bases and J 2 bases; bases outside gene matches: 6. Germline V gene data show CDR1 as MNHNY and CDR2 as SVGAGI (reference sequence). CDR3 length equals 16 residues. CDR3 sequence: CASSSSVAGAYNEQFF. For the CDR3, the DNA is TGTGCCAGCAGTTCTAGTGTAGCGGGGGCCTACAATGAGCAGTTCTTC.

The chain joins TRBV18 to TRBJ1-2; D uncertain. The CDR3 sequence is 14 residues long. Between the trimmed V and J ends, which lost 6 bases and 1 base, there was a span of 12 bases. From germline, CDR1 is KGHSH and CDR2 LQKENI. CDR3: CASSPLRHNYGYTF. The CDR3 region has the DNA TGTGCCAGCTCGCCCCTTCGACATAACTATGGCTACACCTTC.

The V and J genes are TRBV7-9 and TRBJ2-3; D gene uncertain. The CDR3 is made up of 13 amino acids. Germline V gene data show CDR1 as SEHNR and CDR2 as FQNEAQ (reference sequence). The V end lost 6 bases, the J end lost 3 bases, and 10 bases lay between the germline ends. CDR3 residues: CASSSGPTDTQYF. The CDR3 DNA reads as TGTGCCAGCAGTTCCGGGCCGACAGATACGCAGTATTTT.

This clone showed up many times. This chain joins TRBV27 and TRBJ2-7, with TRBD1 as a possible D gene (6 bases). CDR3 length: 15 residues. Per the germline V gene, CDR1 is MNHEY and CDR2 is SMNVEV (reference sequence). V dropped 2 bases and J dropped 0 bases, with 11 bases sitting between them. The CDR3, as DNA: TGTGCCAGCAGTTTAGCAGGACAGCTCTCCTACGAGCAGTACTTC. Amino acid sequence: CASSLAGQLSYEQYF.

The rearrangement links TRBV7-6 to TRBJ2-3, with D possibly TRBD2 on 5 matching bases. Trimming cost V 4 bases and J 4 bases, with 18 bases left between them. This CDR3 comprises 16 residues. In germline, CDR1 is SGHVS, CDR2 FNYEAQ. The CDR3 sequence: CASSSMSGSGPDTQYF. In DNA, the CDR3 is TGTGCCAGCAGCTCTATGTCGGGCAGCGGCCCAGATACGCAGTATTTT. Drawing the rest from reference TRBV7-6 and TRBJ2-3, the complete variable domain is GAGVSQSPRYKVTKRGQDVALRCDPISGHVSLYWYRQALGQGPEFLTYFNYEAQQDKSGLPNDRFSAERPEGSISTLTIQRTEQRDSAMYRCASSSMSGSGPDTQYFGPGTRLTVL.

This chain uses TRBV4-1 with TRBJ2-2, with a weak D call TRBD1 (6 bases). Trimming pared 1 base from V and 4 bases from J, leaving 13 bases between. Germline CDR1 and CDR2: MGHRA and YSYEKL. The CDR3 consists of 16 residues. The CDR3 DNA reads TGCGCCAGCAGCCAAGTACCAGGGGCCCTCACCGGGGAGCTGTTTTTT. It specifies CASSQVPGALTGELFF.

This chain links TRBV14 with TRBJ1-1; the D is unclear. Trimming removed 1 base at V and 3 bases at J, with 9 bases between. The germline CDR1 and CDR2 sequences are SGHDN and FVKESK. This CDR3 contains 14 residues. The CDR3 bases are TGTGCCAGCAGCCAAGTGGGAGAATACACTGAAGCTTTCTTT. It yields the protein CASSQVGEYTEAFF.

The chain has TRBV25-1 and TRBJ2-1, with 8 bases aligning to TRBD2. Germline V gives CDR1 MGHDK, CDR2 SYGVNS. The J segment lost 0 bases and the V segment lost 3 bases, leaving 7 bases of the junction unmatched. This CDR3 is 17 amino acids long. CDR3 bases: TGTGCCAGCAGTGAGCTTAGCGGGGCCAACTCCTACAATGAGCAGTTCTTC. This sequence encodes CASSELSGANSYNEQFF. Based on the CDR3 plus reference TRBV25-1 and TRBJ2-1, the full variable domain is EADIYQTPRYLVIGTGKKITLECSQTMGHDKMYWYQQDPGMELHLIHYSYGVNSTEKGDLSSESTVSRIRTEHFPLTLESARPSHTSQYLCASSELSGANSYNEQFFGPGTRLTVL.

This clone came up a few times. The V gene is TRBV20-1, the J gene TRBJ1-1; D might be TRBD1 (5 bases). Germline loops: CDR1 DFQATT, CDR2 SNEGSKA (reference sequence). V lost 3 bases and J lost 7, with 9 bases in between. The CDR3 runs 11 residues. CDR3 DNA: TGCAGTGCTAGGTCGGGGGGTGAAGCTTTCTTT. This codes for CSARSGGEAFF.

The chain carries TRBV27 and TRBJ2-7, with TRBD2 as a possible D gene (6 bases). CDR3 length equals 15 residues. The germline V gene has CDR1 MNHEY and CDR2 SMNVEV (reference sequence). V was pared by 1 base and J by 2 bases, with 12 bases between. This CDR3 is CASSLFGGEPYEQYF. The CDR3 DNA reads TGTGCCAGCAGTTTATTCGGCGGGGAACCCTACGAGCAGTACTTC.

This rearrangement joins TRBV29-1 to TRBJ2-5, with D perhaps TRBD2 (6 bases). CDR3 length: 12 amino acids. Trimming removed 6 bases at V and 5 bases at J, with 13 bases between. Germline lookup yields CDR1 SQVTM and CDR2 ANQGSEA. CDR3 amino acids: CSVPSGGETQYF. The CDR3 coding sequence is TGCAGCGTCCCTTCAGGAGGGGAGACCCAGTACTTC. The full variable domain, its missing parts supplied by reference TRBV29-1 and TRBJ2-5, is SAVISQKPSRDICQRGTSLTIQCQVDSQVTMMFWYRQQPGQSLTLIATANQGSEATYESGFVIDKFPISRPNLTFSTLTVSNMSPEDSSIYLCSVPSGGETQYFGPGTRLLVL.

Written as DNA, the CDR3 is TGTGCCAGCAGTTTTAGACGGCGTATACAAAGTCGGGCCAACGTCCTGACTTTC. Amino acids: CASSFRRRIQSRANVLTF. The chain employs TRBV6-7 and TRBJ2-6; no reliable D call. TRBV6-7 qualifies as an ORF whose function is uncertain. The CDR3 runs to 18 residues. V was shortened by 4 bases and J by 5 bases, with 21 bases between the two germline ends.

The chain couples TRBV9 to TRBJ2-5; 8 positions agree with TRBD2. The CDR3 covers 16 residues. In germline, CDR1 is SGDLS, CDR2 YYNGEE. After removal of 3 bases from V and 5 bases from J, the junction contained 12 bases not matched to a gene. CDR3 amino acids: CASSGYSSGGGETQYF. In nucleotides, the CDR3 is TGTGCCAGCAGCGGCTATTCCAGCGGGGGTGGCGAGACCCAGTACTTC.

This chain links TRBV19 with TRBJ1-2; no definite D call. The length of the CDR3 is 18 residues. Trimming removed 8 bases from V and 4 bases from J, with 29 bases in between. Germline CDR1 and CDR2: LNHDA and SQIVND (reference sequence). For the CDR3, the DNA is TGTGCCAGTGGTGAAGGACGGGCTAATTCCAAGTACCGCTATGGCTACACCTTC. Translation gives CASGEGRANSKYRYGYTF.

By share, this clone ranks as medium-sized. The V gene is TRBV6-1, the J gene TRBJ1-2; D is perhaps TRBD1 (5 bases). Between the trimmed V and J ends, which lost 2 bases and 3 bases, there was a span of 13 bases. Germline CDR1 MNHNS, CDR2 SASEGT. The CDR3 runs 15 residues. CDR3 protein: CASSEPGTVHYGYTF. In nucleotides, the CDR3 is TGTGCCAGCAGTGAACCGGGGACGGTGCACTATGGCTACACCTTC.

The CDR3 sequence: CASSFLGAGTEAFF. DNA of the CDR3: TGTGCCAGCAGTTTTTTAGGGGCCGGAACTGAAGCTTTCTTT. The V gene is TRBV27, the J gene TRBJ1-1, with a tentative D call TRBD1 (5 bases). Trimming left V 3 bases short and J 5 bases short, with 13 bases between. This CDR3 is built from 14 residues. CDR1 is MNHEY, CDR2 SMNVEV, per germline (reference sequence).

V is TRBV4-1 and J is TRBJ1-1; TRBD1 aligns across 8 bases. This CDR3 is built from 13 residues. Germline lookup yields CDR1 MGHRA and CDR2 YSYEKL. Trimming at V came to 7 bases and at J to 7 bases, leaving 8 bases not matched to a gene. CDR3 amino acids: CASTRPGGVEAFF. For the CDR3, the DNA is TGCGCCAGCACCCGACCAGGGGGCGTTGAAGCTTTCTTT.

V gene TRBV6-1 combines with J gene TRBJ1-1, with D perhaps matching TRBD1 (6 bases). Germline V gene lookup returns CDR1 MNHNS and CDR2 SASEGT. V gave up 4 bases and J gave up 1 base, with 10 bases separating them. The CDR3 runs 14 residues. CDR3 bases: TGTGCCAGCAGTGGAAGGGGGGAGAACACTGAAGCTTTCTTT. Its translation is CASSGRGENTEAFF.

V gene TRBV18 combines with J gene TRBJ1-1; D gene unclear. The ends were cut back, 2 bases at V and 7 bases at J, with 8 bases in the middle. This CDR3 comprises 12 residues. In germline, CDR1 is KGHSH, CDR2 LQKENI. The CDR3 coding sequence is TGTGCCAGCTCACCAGAGACCAGTGAAGCTTTCTTT. It yields the protein CASSPETSEAFF.

The CDR3 loop is CASTSPRGVLNTEAFF. The CDR3 DNA sequence: TGTGCCAGCACCTCCCCCAGGGGGGTGTTGAACACTGAAGCTTTCTTT. The rearrangement joins TRBV7-9 to TRBJ1-1; TRBD1 matches 7 bases. The germline V gene has CDR1 SEHNR and CDR2 FQNEAQ (reference sequence). V lost 7 bases and J lost 0; bases outside the gene matches: 11. This CDR3 spans 16 amino acids.

The J gene is TRBJ2-5, the V gene TRBV13; 10 positions agree with TRBD2. This CDR3 region has 16 residues. Germline CDR1 and CDR2: PRHDT and FYEKMQ (reference sequence). V dropped 2 bases and J dropped 7; count of bases not matched to a gene: 10. This CDR3 reads CASSLSQRGGSGTQYF. CDR3 coding DNA: TGTGCCAGCAGCTTAAGTCAGCGGGGGGGCTCGGGGACCCAGTACTTC. Using reference TRBV13 and TRBJ2-5 for the parts outside the CDR3, the full variable domain is AAGVIQSPRHLIKEKRETATLKCYPIPRHDTVYWYQQGPGQDPQFLISFYEKMQSDKGSIPDRFSAQQFSDYHSELNMSSLELGDSALYFCASSLSQRGGSGTQYFGPGTRLLVL.